This T cell receptor beta chain was sequenced during a study of blood T cell repertoires in COVID-19. Study in general: The United States, Italy and Spain supplied acute and convalescent COVID-19 samples. The cDNA or gDNA used as material had been derived from T cells, B-cell-depleted T cells, or PBMCs.

Per the study methods: Using reference gene primer amplification, nucleated cell counts were estimated. Clones were sequenced by immunoSEQ multiplex PCR, and TCRdb holds only the in-frame ones, with some missing. V, J and clone size are taken as reported in that table, and D and trimming were inferred from the DNA itself. The sample lists under 300,000 clones; approximately 82% were seen once. V gave up 3 bases and J gave up 2 bases, with 7 bases separating them. The germline V gene encodes CDR1 MDHEN and CDR2 SYDVKM. CDR3 size: 13 residues. Notes on this clone: Other nucleotide sequences from this sample produce the same CDR3.

The sample taken for sequencing was peripheral blood. The origin of this receptor is a woman aged 40 to 55 who had recovered from COVID-19. This chain uses TRBV28 with TRBJ1-2, with TRBD1 as a possible D gene (5 bases). The CDR3 DNA is TGTGCCAGCAGTTTGTCAGGGAACTATGGCTACACCTTC. It encodes CASSLSGNYGYTF.